This TCR beta chain emerged from a study of T cell clones after liver transplantation. Thawed unstimulated PBMCs were FACS-sorted by CD3, CD4 and CD8 into two populations. Profiled with immunoSEQ multiplex PCR; TCRdb holds only in-frame clones, not every one. The table has approximately 65,000 clones, nearly 95% seen once. Germline V lookup: CDR1 LNHDA, CDR2 SQIVND (reference sequence). With 5 bases removed from V and 15 bases from J, the gap between germline ends came to 23 bases. This CDR3 is built from 14 residues. The chain employs TRBV19 and TRBJ2-1, with D perhaps matching TRBD1 or TRBD2 (5 bases each). The receptor's source is a human patient who received a liver transplant. Among the T cells, some may be from the graft donor. The sequenced sample was CD4+ T cells from blood, obtained roughly 26 months after liver transplant. The CDR3 sequence: CASSPRFTRGSMFF. In DNA form, the CDR3 reads TGTGCCAGTAGTCCTAGGTTTACTAGGGGAAGCATGTTCTTC.